These 24 T cell receptor beta chains originate from one sample sequenced in a study of blood T cells in healthy people across ages. Using a J-beta primer mix together with a sample-barcoded 5' primer, a second PCR was run for about 7 to 12 cycles. TCRdb redid the calling of the 5' RACE reads with MiXCR, one entry per CDR3 protein. Altogether more than 900,000 distinct CDR3 sequences are present, 25% being singletons, with the ten largest covering 0.65% to 0.95%. These data are also associated with another study on T cells of mothers and their children.

Sequencing used blood. These receptors were taken from a girl aged 2-9 years in good health.

As concerns this clonotype: The junction departs from the called germline gene at one end, perhaps through a read error. This chain connects TRBV3-1 to TRBJ1-4, with D maybe TRBD1 (5 bases). This CDR3 contains 18 residues. Looked up from germline, CDR1 is LGHDT and CDR2 is YNNKEL (reference sequence). CDR3 sequence: CASSPGDRTYATNQKLFF. CDR3 nucleotides: TGTGCCAGCAGCCCTGGGGACCGCACCTATGCAACTAATCAAAAACTGTTTTTT.

The sample holds a few counts of this clonotype. The chain carries TRBV14 and TRBJ2-3; a possible D gene is TRBD1 (7 bases). The germline CDR1 and CDR2 sequences are SGHDN and FVKESK. Trimming shortened V by 4 bases and J by 5 bases, and 16 bases separated the two germline ends. The CDR3 contains 15 residues. The CDR3 region has the DNA TGTGCCAGCAGCCGTGCGGGACAGTCGATAGATACGCAGTATTTT. This translates into CASSRAGQSIDTQYF.

The gene calls are TRBV29-1 and TRBJ2-3, with TRBD1 matching over 9 bases. This CDR3 is 17 amino acids long. V trimming: 5 bases; J trimming: 0 bases; junction bases outside the gene matches: 12. Germline CDR1 and CDR2: SQVTM and ANQGSEA. CDR3 coding DNA: TGCAGCGTTCTTGGGGACAGGGAGTTGGGCAGCACAGATACGCAGTATTTT. It specifies CSVLGDRELGSTDTQYF.

The J gene is TRBJ2-1, the V gene TRBV29-1; 7 bases are shared with TRBD2. The J call may be incorrect, as the DNA end agrees better with TRBJ2-5. This CDR3 has 15 amino acids. The germline gives CDR1 SQVTM, CDR2 ANQGSEA. The CDR3 loop is CSACPAGPIGETQYF. The CDR3 coding sequence is TGCAGCGCATGCCCAGCGGGGCCGATAGGGGAGACCCAGTACTTC.

This clonotype was seen more than once but under ten times. The rearrangement links TRBV28 to TRBJ1-1, with 7 nucleotides matching TRBD1. CDR3 length: 13 residues. V gave up 6 bases and J gave up 2 bases; unmatched junction bases: 3. CDR1 and CDR2 (germline): MDHEN, SYDVKM. Written as DNA, the CDR3 is TGTGCCAGCAGGGAAGGGGGCAACACTGAAGCTTTCTTT. This codes for CASREGGNTEAFF.

This clonotype was detected only a few times. This chain connects TRBV29-1 to TRBJ2-7; D gene uncertain. CDR1 is SQVTM, CDR2 ANQGSEA, per germline. This CDR3 has 10 amino acids. V was shortened by 3 bases and J by 12 bases, with 12 bases between the two germline ends. This CDR3 reads CSVESGRRYF. CDR3 bases: TGCAGCGTTGAGTCAGGAAGACGGTACTTC.

J is TRBJ1-3 and V is TRBV20-1, with D possibly TRBD1 on 5 matching bases. This CDR3 spans 18 amino acids. Germline values: CDR1 DFQATT, CDR2 SNEGSKA (reference sequence). The V gene lost 0 bases and the J gene lost 6 bases, with 24 bases spanning the gap. Here the CDR3 reads CSARDVGFGDLRENTIYF. The CDR3 DNA sequence: TGCAGTGCTAGAGATGTCGGGTTCGGGGACTTACGAGAAAACACCATATATTTT.

The chain employs TRBV9 and TRBJ1-6; D is undetermined. The V gene's germline CDR1 is SGDLS and CDR2 YYNGEE. The CDR3 runs to 20 residues. With 0 bases removed from V and 4 bases from J, the gap between germline ends came to 23 bases. The CDR3 nucleotides read TGTGCCAGCAGCGTAGTTCCGGGCTTATCGGACCGCACATATAATTCACCCCTCCACTTT. Translation gives CASSVVPGLSDRTYNSPLHF.

This chain connects TRBV4-2 to TRBJ2-5; no clear D gene. The J call could be wrong; TRBJ2-1 is a better fit for the DNA end. CDR1 LGHNA and CDR2 YNFKEQ come from the germline V gene. The CDR3 is made up of 16 amino acids. The DNA for the CDR3 is TGTGCCAGCAGCCAAGATCTGGGTGCCCGCGGCAATGAGCAGTTCTTC. Amino acid sequence: CASSQDLGARGNEQFF.

The rearrangement joins TRBV6-2 or TRBV6-3 to TRBJ2-2, with D perhaps matching TRBD2 (6 bases). Germline V gene lookup returns CDR1 MNHEY and CDR2 SVGEGT. V lost 7 bases, J lost 2 bases, and 11 bases lay in between. The CDR3 runs 14 residues. The CDR3 reads CASTRGTNTGELFF. The DNA of the CDR3 is TGTGCCAGCACCCGGGGGACCAACACCGGGGAGCTGTTTTTT.

The chain links TRBV29-1 to TRBJ2-6; weak D call: TRBD1 (6 bases). Germline CDR1 SQVTM, CDR2 ANQGSEA. Trimming took 4 bases from V and 2 from J, leaving 9 bases between them. CDR3 size: 14 residues. The CDR3 coding sequence is TGCAGCGTTGCGTCAGGGGCTGGGGCCAACGTCCTGACTTTC. It yields the protein CSVASGAGANVLTF.

The chain joins TRBV3-1 to TRBJ1-1, with D tentatively TRBD1 (5 bases). Germline CDR1 and CDR2: LGHDT and YNNKEL (reference sequence). V was cut by 3 bases and J by 3 bases, with 14 bases left in between. The CDR3 length is 15 residues. The CDR3 sequence: CASSHRPGVYTEAFF. The CDR3 DNA follows: TGTGCCAGCAGCCATAGGCCGGGGGTATACACTGAAGCTTTCTTT.

V gene TRBV20-1 combines with J gene TRBJ2-3; TRBD1 aligns across 11 bases. The CDR3 is 13 residues long. Germline CDR1 reads DFQATT; CDR2 reads SNEGSKA (reference sequence). This chain's CDR3 is CSVSGTGGDTQYF. DNA of the CDR3: TGCAGCGTCTCCGGGACAGGGGGTGATACGCAGTATTTT.

This clonotype appeared a single time. Relative to the germline gene, one junction end is altered; a read error may explain this. The chain couples TRBV19 to TRBJ2-1; D is undetermined. Per germline, CDR1 LNHDA and CDR2 SQIVND (reference sequence). The CDR3 is 13 residues long. This CDR3 reads CASSTGSYYEQFF. The DNA for the CDR3 is TGTGCCAGTAGTACAGGCAGCTACTATGAGCAGTTCTTC.

CDR3 DNA sequence: TGTGCCAGCCAAAGGGTATTTTCAGGGAGCAATCAGCCCCAGCATTTT. Protein sequence: CASQRVFSGSNQPQHF. The rearrangement links TRBV13 to TRBJ1-5; D is perhaps TRBD1 (5 bases). V was cut by 8 bases and J by 1 base, with 18 bases left in between. Germline values: CDR1 PRHDT, CDR2 FYEKMQ (reference sequence). The CDR3 contains 16 residues.

The genes are TRBV4-1 and TRBJ2-1; 14 bases agree with TRBD2. CDR3 length: 18 residues. Germline lookup yields CDR1 MGHRA and CDR2 YSYEKL. Trimming took 4 bases from V and 2 from J; bases not matched to a gene: 7. CDR3 DNA: TGCGCCAGCAGCCTAGAGACTAGCGGGGGGGCCCCCTACAATGAGCAGTTCTTC. Protein: CASSLETSGGAPYNEQFF.

The rearrangement joins TRBV7-2 to TRBJ2-1; D might be TRBD2 (6 bases). The CDR3 consists of 14 residues. V lost 3 bases, J lost 4 bases, and 10 bases lay in between. Germline lookup yields CDR1 SGHTA and CDR2 FQGNSA. In nucleotides, the CDR3 is TGTGCCAGCAGCTTCGGACTACCGTACAATGAGCAGTTCTTC. Translation gives CASSFGLPYNEQFF.

This clonotype was seen a handful of times. The gene calls are TRBV4-2 and TRBJ2-7, with 11 bases aligning to TRBD2. The J call may be wrong; the DNA end is better matched by TRBJ2-1. CDR3 size: 16 residues. CDR1 and CDR2 (germline): LGHNA, YNFKEQ. CDR3: CASSRLAGGARDEQFF. The CDR3 DNA sequence: TGTGCCAGCAGCCGGCTAGCGGGAGGTGCGAGGGATGAGCAGTTCTTC.

There are a few counts of this clonotype. The chain uses TRBV2 and TRBJ2-5, with 8 nucleotides matching TRBD1. The end of the DNA aligns better with TRBJ2-1, so the J call may be wrong. CDR1 is SNHLY and CDR2 is FYNNEI in the germline V gene. The CDR3 has 13 amino acids. The CDR3 spells CASDPDRENEQFF. CDR3 nucleotide sequence: TGTGCCAGCGACCCGGACAGGGAGAATGAGCAGTTCTTC.

The V gene is TRBV5-1, the J gene TRBJ2-4; D gene uncertain. The CDR3 sequence is 15 residues long. Per germline, CDR1 SGHRS and CDR2 YFSETQ. Trimming stripped 0 bases from V and 0 bases from J, with 7 bases between. In DNA, the CDR3 is TGCGCCAGCAGCTTGGGGAATCTAGCCAAAAACATTCAGTACTTC. Its protein is CASSLGNLAKNIQYF. The variable domain in full, completed from reference TRBV5-1 and TRBJ2-4, reads KAGVTQTPRYLIKTRGQQVTLSCSPISGHRSVSWYQQTPGQGLQFLFEYFSETQRNKGNFPGRFSGRQFSNSRSEMNVSTLELGDSALYLCASSLGNLAKNIQYFGAGTRLSVL.

The chain links TRBV25-1 to TRBJ2-1, with a weak D call TRBD1 (5 bases). The V gene's germline CDR1 is MGHDK and CDR2 SYGVNS. V was trimmed by 5 bases and J by 0 bases, leaving 11 bases between them. The CDR3 runs to 15 residues. In DNA, the CDR3 is TGTGCCAGCAGTAGGGGTCCTACCTCCTACAATGAGCAGTTCTTC. Its translation is CASSRGPTSYNEQFF.

The J gene is TRBJ2-5, the V gene TRBV7-2; weak D call: TRBD2 (6 bases). V was cut by 5 bases and J by 13 bases, with 23 bases left in between. Germline V CDR1 and CDR2: SGHTA, FQGNSA. This CDR3 has 14 amino acids. The CDR3 nucleotides are TGTGCCAGCAGCGGCCGGGACTCAAAAGAGGGGCTGTACTTC. As protein: CASSGRDSKEGLYF.

This chain joins TRBV7-9 and TRBJ2-7; TRBD2 agrees at 7 bases. The CDR3 is 17 residues long. CDR1 and CDR2 from the germline V gene are SEHNR and FQNEAQ (reference sequence). The V gene end was trimmed by 5 bases and the J gene end by 5 bases; junction bases not matched to a gene: 18. The CDR3, as DNA: TGTGCCAGCAGCCTGTTCCGGGACTACCACCTCACGGACGAGCAGTACTTC. It codes for CASSLFRDYHLTDEQYF.

The chain recombines TRBV24-1 with TRBJ2-1; 8 nucleotides line up with TRBD2. CDR1 is KGHDR and CDR2 is SFDVKD in the germline V gene. V was clipped by 3 bases and J by 7 bases; unmatched bases: 4. The CDR3 length is 14 residues. The CDR3 nucleotides are TGTGCCACCAGTGATCGGCTAGCGGGTAATGAGCAGTTCTTC. Amino acids: CATSDRLAGNEQFF.